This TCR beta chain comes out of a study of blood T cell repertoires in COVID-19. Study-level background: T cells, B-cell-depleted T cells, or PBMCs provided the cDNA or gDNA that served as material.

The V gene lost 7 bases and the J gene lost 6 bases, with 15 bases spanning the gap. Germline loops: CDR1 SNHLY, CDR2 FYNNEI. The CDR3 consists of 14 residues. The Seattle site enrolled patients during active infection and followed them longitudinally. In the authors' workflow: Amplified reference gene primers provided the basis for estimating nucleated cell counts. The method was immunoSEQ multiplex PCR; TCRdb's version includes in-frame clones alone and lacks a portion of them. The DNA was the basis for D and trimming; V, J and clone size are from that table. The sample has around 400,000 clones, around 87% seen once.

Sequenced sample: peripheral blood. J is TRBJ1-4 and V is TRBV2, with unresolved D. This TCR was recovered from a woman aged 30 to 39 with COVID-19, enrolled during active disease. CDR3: CASKALVGDEKLFF. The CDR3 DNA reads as TGTGCCAGCAAGGCGCTCGTCGGGGATGAAAAACTGTTTTTT.